This T cell receptor (beta chain) emerged from a study of Ad26.COV2.S vaccination and SARS-CoV-2 variants (dated by TCRdb to the early 2020s). With respect to the entire study: The specificity and breadth of SARS-CoV-2-reactive T cell receptors after Ad26.COV2.S vaccination were assessed by TCRbeta repertoire sequencing. A total of roughly 30 samples were included in the TCR-sequenced set, comprising 19 Ad26.COV2.S vaccine recipients, 5 placebo recipients and 8 SARS-CoV-2 convalescent individuals. Summary of the overall study and its limitations: Vaccine and placebo recipients had similar non-spike TCR breadth, a finding consistent with the vaccine containing only spike. Spike-specific TCR breadth was higher in Ad26.COV2.S recipients than in placebo recipients (P = 0.0014). After vaccination, spike-specific CD8+ and CD4+ T cell responses were reported to show substantial breadth. According to the authors, total T cell responses may have been underestimated by the TCR breadth and depth analyses.

The time point label of this sample denotes: individuals recovered from natural SARS-CoV-2 infection. The immunoSEQ Assay was the method used to sequence TCRbeta CDR3 regions. After extraction, genomic DNA underwent amplification by bias-controlled multiplex PCR, followed by high-throughput sequencing. Turning to the authors' computational methods: Collapsing and filtering of sequences were performed to quantify the absolute abundance of each unique TCRbeta CDR3 region. T cell fraction was estimated by normalization of TCRbeta template counts to usable DNA, with usable DNA being measured through amplification of reference genes present in all nucleated cells. Repertoire TCRs were annotated as SARS-CoV-2-specific when V gene, CDR3 amino acid sequence and J gene were exactly matched to a known reactive TCR set. MIRA supplied the reference SARS-CoV-2 TCR set, which was filtered for enrichment in COVID-19-positive ImmuneCODE repertoires so that public or cross-reactive TCRs were removed. Based on the MIRA antigens, annotated TCRs were further analysed at the level of specific ORF or position within ORF. Breadth was defined as annotated unique rearrangements over total unique productive rearrangements; depth was the summed frequency of those rearrangements. Two-sided Wilcoxon rank-sum tests were applied when comparing TCR breadth between groups. TCRdb obtained this table from immuneACCESS and retained in-frame rearrangements with V and J assigned. These tables miss some clones; where compared with another copy, unresolved V genes account for less than half of the shortfall, and the remainder is unexplained. The V and J calls and clone size were taken over from that table, and D and trimming were inferred from the DNA. This sample comprises under 150,000 clones, 70% to 90% of them detected only once. The top ten hold approximately 5% of the sample.

A note on this clone: Its antigen specificity is not known. No much larger clone is present one base from it, and per-base qualities are unavailable.

Deletion took 2 bases off V and 9 bases off J, with a span of 13 bases between the germline ends. Its CDR3 holds 14 amino acids, cysteine through phenylalanine. Here the CDR3 DNA is all that survives: 42 bases in frame from base 1. Taken from the germline V gene (reference sequence), the CDR1 and CDR2 loops are MNHEY and SMNVEV. The receptor comes from a human donor who had recovered from COVID-19. The source material was peripheral blood, sampled after recovery from COVID-19. Recombination joined TRBV27 with TRBJ2-2; no confident D gene assignment can be made. The DNA reads as follows: TGTGCCAGCAGTTTAAATTTAGGGCTGAGGGAGCTGTTTTTT. Its protein product is CASSLNLGLRELFF.